This T cell receptor (beta chain) was profiled in a study of cytomegalovirus exposure and HLA in healthy donors. Points from the study as a whole: It was found in a later analysis that first-cohort TCR clusters tended to co-occur in the roughly 120 validation repertoires. With high specificity and sensitivity, the classifier reportedly diagnosed cytomegalovirus status. Cytomegalovirus-associated TCR beta chains were listed, numbering over 150.

The J segment lost 2 bases and the V segment lost 4 bases, leaving 5 bases of the junction unmatched. The CDR3 spans 15 residues. In germline, CDR1 is MNHEY, CDR2 SMNVEV (reference sequence). TCRdb's table, derived via immunoSEQ multiplex PCR, lists solely in-frame clones and lacks some. The table has about 47,000 clones, 80% to 95% seen once. Of note for this clone: Its antigen is currently unknown.

Sequencing was performed on PBMCs. V is TRBV27 and J is TRBJ2-7; 10 bases agree with TRBD2. The receptor comes from a man younger than 30 in good health and CMV-seronegative. Here the CDR3 DNA reads TGTGCCAGCAGTTATTCGGGACTAGCGACCTACGAGCAGTACTTC. It translates to CASSYSGLATYEQYF.